These 22 T cell receptor beta chains came from one sample sequenced in a study of T cell responses to AZD1222 COVID-19 vaccine. Profiling relied on immunoSEQ multiplex PCR, and the TCRdb table lists in-frame clones only, not all of them. The sample lists under 140,000 clones, about 88% occurring once. Sequencing was performed on peripheral blood, taken on day 0 of AZD1222 vaccination. These TCRs come from an adult in good health.

The chain uses TRBV11-2 and TRBJ2-1, with a tentative D call TRBD1 (5 bases). Per germline, CDR1 SGHAT and CDR2 FQNNGV. The CDR3 is 14 residues long. V was trimmed by 4 bases and J by 7 bases, leaving 14 bases between them. CDR3 DNA sequence: TGTGCCAGCAGCTCCCCTATGGCAGGGAATGAGCAGTTCTTC. Translation: CASSSPMAGNEQFF. The entire variable domain, with the rest obtained from reference TRBV11-2 and TRBJ2-1, is as follows: EAGVAQSPRYKIIEKRQSVAFWCNPISGHATLYWYQQILGQGPKLLIQFQNNGVVDDSQLPKDRFSAERLKGVDSTLKIQPAKLEDSAVYLCASSSPMAGNEQFFGPGTRLTVL.

V gene TRBV27 combines with J gene TRBJ1-2; TRBD1 agrees at 8 bases. The CDR3 extends over 12 amino acids. Germline trimming cut 6 bases from V and 7 bases from J; bases unmatched to any gene: 4. Germline-derived CDR1 and CDR2 are MNHEY and SMNVEV (reference sequence). The CDR3 DNA sequence: TGTGCCAGCAGAGCAGGGGGCGGTGGCTACACCTTC. This sequence encodes CASRAGGGGYTF.

This sequence joins TRBV5-1 and TRBJ1-2, with TRBD1 as a possible D gene (5 bases). The length of the CDR3 is 14 residues. Germline CDR1 reads SGHRS; CDR2 reads YFSETQ. V dropped 4 bases and J dropped 4 bases, with 14 bases sitting between them. CDR3: CASSPGRGGYGYTF. The DNA for the CDR3 is TGCGCCAGCAGCCCAGGACGGGGCGGCTATGGCTACACCTTC.

V and J are TRBV24-1 and TRBJ2-2; D is unclear. V was clipped by 4 bases and J by 5 bases, with 7 bases between them. This CDR3 region has 13 residues. Looked up from germline, CDR1 is KGHDR and CDR2 is SFDVKD. The CDR3 bases are TGTGCCACCAGTGACGAGGTTACCGGGGAGCTGTTTTTT. This translates into CATSDEVTGELFF.

This rearrangement joins TRBV6-5 to TRBJ1-2; 9 nucleotides agree with TRBD1. Germline-derived CDR1 and CDR2 are MNHEY and SVGAGI. The junction had 5 bases not matched to a gene; V was cut back by 6 bases and J by 6 bases. CDR3 length equals 13 residues. CDR3 protein: CASRVTGGDGYTF. For the CDR3, the DNA is TGTGCCAGCAGAGTAACAGGGGGCGATGGCTACACCTTC.

The chain is built from TRBV7-2 and TRBJ2-7, with D possibly matching TRBD2 (6 bases). V lost 5 bases, J lost 1 base, and 15 bases lay in between. The CDR3 extends over 15 amino acids. Looked up from germline, CDR1 is SGHTA and CDR2 is FQGNSA. CDR3 DNA sequence: TGTGCCAGCAGCCGCCATGTGGGGGGTTCCTACGAGCAGTACTTC. The encoded protein is CASSRHVGGSYEQYF. Together with reference TRBV7-2 and TRBJ2-7, the CDR3 gives the full variable domain: GAGVSQSPSNKVTEKGKDVELRCDPISGHTALYWYRQSLGQGLEFLIYFQGNSAPDKSGLPSDRFSAERTGGSVSTLTIQRTQQEDSAVYLCASSRHVGGSYEQYFGPGTRLTVT.

CDR3 sequence: CAWSVGGVGTEAFF. The CDR3 nucleotides read TGTGCCTGGAGTGTGGGGGGCGTTGGCACTGAAGCTTTCTTT. The chain combines TRBV30 with TRBJ1-1; D is possibly TRBD1 (6 bases). The CDR3 sequence is 14 residues long. Germline V gene sequence: CDR1 GTSNPN, CDR2 SVGIG (reference sequence). The ends were cut back, 0 bases at V and 4 bases at J, with 12 bases in the middle.

The chain carries TRBV4-1 and TRBJ2-7; a weak D match, TRBD2 (6 bases). Germline assignment: CDR1 MGHRA and CDR2 YSYEKL. V shed 0 bases and J shed 4 bases, with 19 bases lying between them. This CDR3 spans 17 amino acids. CDR3 residues: CASSQDRQGGTGYEQYF. Here the CDR3 DNA reads TGCGCCAGCAGCCAAGATCGCCAGGGAGGCACTGGGTACGAGCAGTACTTC.

This clone was observed a handful of times. The chain carries TRBV7-8 and TRBJ1-1; 7 bases are a match to TRBD1. This CDR3 comprises 15 residues. The germline V gene has CDR1 SGHVS and CDR2 FQNEAQ. With 7 bases clipped from V and 0 bases from J, the junction kept 8 bases outside the gene matches. The CDR3 loop reads CASNPTGDMNTEAFF. Here the CDR3 DNA reads TGTGCCAGCAACCCTACAGGGGACATGAACACTGAAGCTTTCTTT.

The rearrangement links TRBV7-9 to TRBJ1-3; D not resolved. Germline CDR1 SEHNR, CDR2 FQNEAQ (reference sequence). V lost 4 bases, J lost 7 bases, and 11 bases lay in between. This CDR3 comprises 13 residues. CDR3 sequence: CASSSMTSNTIYF. CDR3 DNA sequence: TGTGCCAGCAGCTCGATGACTAGTAACACCATATATTTT. The variable domain in full, completed from reference TRBV7-9 and TRBJ1-3, reads DTGVSQNPRHKITKRGQNVTFRCDPISEHNRLYWYRQTLGQGPEFLTYFQNEAQLEKSRLLSDRFSAERPKGSFSTLEIQRTEQGDSAMYLCASSSMTSNTIYFGEGSWLTVV.

The chain recombines TRBV11-2 with TRBJ2-1; a weak D match, TRBD1 (7 bases). V dropped 2 bases and J dropped 3 bases, with 17 bases sitting between them. This CDR3 has 17 amino acids. The germline V gene encodes CDR1 SGHAT and CDR2 FQNNGV. CDR3 in DNA: TGTGCCAGCAGCTTAAGTTTAGGCAGGGGGGTCTACAATGAGCAGTTCTTC. Amino acid sequence: CASSLSLGRGVYNEQFF.

J is TRBJ2-1 and V is TRBV27, with 12 bases that match TRBD2. Germline loops: CDR1 MNHEY, CDR2 SMNVEV (reference sequence). This CDR3 contains 19 residues. The V and J ends lost 0 bases and 0 bases, in that order; junction bases with no gene match: 6. CDR3 sequence reads: CASSLSGLAGGPSYNEQFF. The CDR3 nucleotides read TGTGCCAGCAGTTTATCGGGTCTAGCGGGGGGGCCCTCCTACAATGAGCAGTTCTTC.

The rearrangement uses TRBV27 and TRBJ1-2, with D hard to call. Trimming stripped 3 bases from V and 0 bases from J, with 8 bases between. Germline V gene sequence: CDR1 MNHEY, CDR2 SMNVEV (reference sequence). The CDR3 spans 14 residues. The CDR3 DNA reads TGTGCCAGCAGTTTTTCTCCAGCTAACTATGGCTACACCTTC. This codes for CASSFSPANYGYTF.

J is TRBJ2-6 and V is TRBV3-1 (or the pseudogene TRBV3-2); D is unresolved. The CDR3 consists of 15 residues. CDR1 and CDR2 (germline): LGHDT, YNNKEL (reference sequence). Trimming took off 4 bases at V and 0 bases at J, with 7 bases between the two ends. The CDR3 spells CASSLRYSGANVLTF. The CDR3 coding sequence is TGTGCCAGCAGCCTCAGATACTCTGGGGCCAACGTCCTGACTTTC.

Only a few counts were recorded for this clone. V usage is TRBV18 and J usage is TRBJ1-1; 8 bases align to TRBD1. The ends lost 6 bases at V and 3 bases at J; junction bases unmatched: 6. This CDR3 is built from 14 residues. Germline V gene sequence: CDR1 KGHSH, CDR2 LQKENI. The CDR3 coding sequence is TGTGCCAGCTCTCGGACAGGGCGAGACACTGAAGCTTTCTTT. Translated, it gives CASSRTGRDTEAFF.

This chain links TRBV30 with TRBJ2-1; D perhaps matches TRBD2 (7 bases). The CDR3 has 14 amino acids. Germline V lookup: CDR1 GTSNPN, CDR2 SVGIG (reference sequence). V shed 2 bases and J shed 9 bases, with 17 bases lying between them. For the CDR3, the DNA is TGTGCCTGGAGTCAGGCGGGGGCCGGGGGTGAGCAGTTCTTC. Translated, it gives CAWSQAGAGGEQFF.

This chain connects TRBV19 to TRBJ2-7, with a possible D match to TRBD1 (5 bases). The germline V and J ends were trimmed by 5 bases and 3 bases, with 17 bases remaining between them. The CDR3 covers 15 residues. Germline V gives CDR1 LNHDA, CDR2 SQIVND (reference sequence). The CDR3 DNA follows: TGTGCCAGTAGTCTACAAAAGGGGCCCAACTACGAGCAGTACTTC. Translated, it gives CASSLQKGPNYEQYF.

The genes are TRBV6-1 and TRBJ1-2, with D possibly TRBD1 on 5 matching bases. Between the trimmed V and J ends, which lost 2 bases and 3 bases, there was a span of 7 bases. The germline V gene has CDR1 MNHNS and CDR2 SASEGT. This CDR3 region has 13 residues. As DNA, the CDR3 is TGTGCCAGCAGTGAACGGGGGGACTATGGCTACACCTTC. This sequence encodes CASSERGDYGYTF.

Written as DNA, the CDR3 is TGTGCCTGGAGTGTGTTCGGAGCGGGAAATAATTCACCCCTCCACTTT. Amino acids: CAWSVFGAGNNSPLHF. V and J are TRBV30 and TRBJ1-6; D gene uncertain. V lost 0 bases and J lost 5, with 14 bases in between. CDR3 size: 16 residues. CDR1 GTSNPN and CDR2 SVGIG come from the germline V gene (reference sequence). Supplemented by reference TRBV30 and TRBJ1-6, the full variable domain reads SQTIHQWPATLVQPVGSPLSLECTVEGTSNPNLYWYRQAAGRGLQLLFYSVGIGQISSEVPQNLSASRPQDRQFILSSKKLLLSDSGFYLCAWSVFGAGNNSPLHFGNGTRLTVT.

The chain joins TRBV13 to TRBJ2-2, with D tentatively TRBD1 or TRBD2 (5 bases each). Trimming took off 0 bases at V and 4 bases at J, with 18 bases between the two ends. From germline, CDR1 is PRHDT and CDR2 FYEKMQ (reference sequence). This CDR3 region has 18 residues. The CDR3 DNA sequence: TGTGCCAGCAGCTTAGGCGAGGGACCTTCCCTTACCACCGGGGAGCTGTTTTTT. As protein: CASSLGEGPSLTTGELFF. Based on the CDR3 plus reference TRBV13 and TRBJ2-2, the full variable domain is AAGVIQSPRHLIKEKRETATLKCYPIPRHDTVYWYQQGPGQDPQFLISFYEKMQSDKGSIPDRFSAQQFSDYHSELNMSSLELGDSALYFCASSLGEGPSLTTGELFFGEGSRLTVL.

This sequence joins TRBV5-1 and TRBJ1-1, with 12 bases identical to TRBD1. This CDR3 has 15 residues. Germline V CDR1 and CDR2: SGHRS, YFSETQ. Trimming took 6 bases from V and 1 from J; bases not matched to a gene: 4. In DNA form, the CDR3 reads TGCGCCAGCAAGGGACAGGGGGCGGAGAACACTGAAGCTTTCTTT. Translation gives CASKGQGAENTEAFF.

The chain has TRBV7-8 and TRBJ1-4; 10 bases are a match to TRBD1. The germline V gene encodes CDR1 SGHVS and CDR2 FQNEAQ. V was clipped by 5 bases and J by 8 bases; unmatched bases: 8. The CDR3 loop spans 15 amino acids. The CDR3 coding sequence is TGTGCCAGCAGCGAAGACAGGGGGCGGCGCGAAAAACTGTTTTTT. Its translation is CASSEDRGRREKLFF.